Shown below are 16 T cell receptor beta chains from a single sample sequenced in a study of blood T cell repertoires in COVID-19 (dated by TCRdb to 2019 to 2021). The method was the immunoSEQ multiplex PCR assay. The table comes from immuneACCESS by way of TCRdb, which keeps in-frame sequences with V and J called. Part of the clones is missing from these tables; in studies checked, under half for an unresolved V gene and the rest for unknown reasons. This sample is represented by approximately 72,000 clones; around nine tenths of them were singletons. The ten largest clones represent 1.4% to 1.5% of the sample. Material for sequencing was peripheral blood. These TCRs come from a man aged 55 to 70 with acute or convalescent COVID-19.

This chain connects TRBV7-8 to TRBJ2-7, with D unclear. Germline CDR1 and CDR2: SGHVS and FQNEAQ. The CDR3 loop spans 15 amino acids. V was pared by 2 bases and J by 4 bases, with 15 bases between. This CDR3 reads CASSLTQPPRYEQYF. Here the CDR3 DNA reads TGTGCCAGCAGCTTAACTCAACCACCACGTTACGAGCAGTACTTC.

The chain employs TRBV25-1 and TRBJ1-6, with D unclear. The germline V and J ends were trimmed by 3 bases and 0 bases, with 6 bases remaining between them. This CDR3 has 15 amino acids. Germline V lookup: CDR1 MGHDK, CDR2 SYGVNS. In DNA form, the CDR3 reads TGTGCCAGCAGTGACGGGAGCTCCTATAATTCACCCCTCCACTTT. As protein: CASSDGSSYNSPLHF.

The gene calls are TRBV6-6 and TRBJ1-1; maybe TRBD1 (5 bases). Per the germline V gene, CDR1 is MNHNY and CDR2 is SVGAGI (reference sequence). The CDR3 is 15 amino acids. Between the trimmed V and J ends, which lost 7 bases and 2 bases, there was a span of 17 bases. CDR3 residues: CASIWGAPLNTEAFF. CDR3 coding DNA: TGTGCCAGCATCTGGGGCGCCCCTCTTAACACTGAAGCTTTCTTT.

As DNA, the CDR3 is TGTGCCAGCAGCCGACTAGCGGGGGTCTACGAGCAGTACTTC. As protein: CASSRLAGVYEQYF. This chain uses TRBV14 with TRBJ2-7; 12 bases map to TRBD2. Looked up from germline, CDR1 is SGHDN and CDR2 is FVKESK. V lost 4 bases to trimming and J lost 3 bases; unmatched junction nucleotides: 1. The CDR3 totals 14 residues.

This clone was seen more than once but under ten times. Here the CDR3 reads CAWSLGGIQPQHF. The CDR3 coding sequence is TGTGCCTGGAGTCTAGGGGGTATCCAGCCCCAGCATTTT. V and J are TRBV30 and TRBJ1-5, with D possibly matching TRBD1 (6 bases). Germline V lookup: CDR1 GTSNPN, CDR2 SVGIG (reference sequence). Deletions cut 2 bases from V and 7 bases from J, with 12 bases between. CDR3 length: 13 amino acids.

The V and J genes are TRBV5-6 and TRBJ1-1, with a possible D match to TRBD1 (6 bases). The CDR3 is made up of 13 amino acids. Germline-derived CDR1 and CDR2 are SGHDT and YYEEEE. Deletions cut 7 bases from V and 3 bases from J, with 13 bases between. The CDR3 DNA is TGTGCCAGCGTTGCAGGGGTGGACACTGAAGCTTTCTTT. This sequence encodes CASVAGVDTEAFF.

The CDR3 DNA sequence: TGTGCCAGCAGGGTACTAGCGGGGGGGGTGGAGACCCAGTACTTC. It yields the protein CASRVLAGGVETQYF. The chain has TRBV2 and TRBJ2-5, with 13 bases fitting TRBD2. Germline trimming cut 6 bases from V and 5 bases from J; bases unmatched to any gene: 6. Germline CDR1 SNHLY, CDR2 FYNNEI. There are 15 residues in the CDR3. The full variable domain, its missing parts supplied by reference TRBV2 and TRBJ2-5, is EPEVTQTPSHQVTQMGQEVILRCVPISNHLYFYWYRQILGQKVEFLVSFYNNEISEKSEIFDDQFSVERPDGSNFTLKIRSTKLEDSAMYFCASRVLAGGVETQYFGPGTRLLVL.

This sequence joins TRBV18 and TRBJ2-1; D ambiguous. This CDR3 spans 16 amino acids. Trimming removed 5 bases from V and 5 bases from J, with 19 bases in between. Germline V gene lookup returns CDR1 KGHSH and CDR2 LQKENI. Here the CDR3 reads CASSSTGQGWHNEQFF. The DNA of the CDR3 is TGTGCCAGCTCATCAACGGGTCAAGGCTGGCACAATGAGCAGTTCTTC.

This chain connects TRBV5-1 to TRBJ2-1; possibly TRBD2 for D (6 bases). CDR1 is SGHRS and CDR2 is YFSETQ in the germline V gene. V gave up 4 bases and J gave up 8 bases, with 28 bases separating them. This CDR3 is built from 18 residues. CDR3 nucleotide sequence: TGCGCCAGCAGCAATTCCTCTTACGGGACTTACGGGTTGGATGAGCAGTTCTTC. Its protein product is CASSNSSYGTYGLDEQFF. The full variable domain, in which reference TRBV5-1 and TRBJ2-1 provide the parts outside the CDR3, is KAGVTQTPRYLIKTRGQQVTLSCSPISGHRSVSWYQQTPGQGLQFLFEYFSETQRNKGNFPGRFSGRQFSNSRSEMNVSTLELGDSALYLCASSNSSYGTYGLDEQFFGPGTRLTVL.

V and J are TRBV7-6 and TRBJ1-1, with D possibly matching TRBD1 (6 bases). The CDR3 consists of 13 residues. The germline V gene has CDR1 SGHVS and CDR2 FNYEAQ. V gave up 5 bases and J gave up 6 bases, with 13 bases separating them. The CDR3 spells CASSNLGGPEAFF. CDR3 DNA sequence: TGTGCCAGCAGCAACCTCGGGGGGCCTGAAGCTTTCTTT.

This chain uses TRBV2 with TRBJ1-1, with TRBD1 as a possible D gene (6 bases). CDR1 is SNHLY, CDR2 FYNNEI, per germline. Trimming shortened V by 5 bases and J by 8 bases, and 15 bases separated the two germline ends. The CDR3 covers 13 residues. The CDR3: CASSPLRDIEAFF. The CDR3 nucleotides are TGTGCCAGCAGTCCTCTCCGGGACATAGAAGCTTTCTTT. Using reference TRBV2 and TRBJ1-1 for the parts outside the CDR3, the full variable domain is EPEVTQTPSHQVTQMGQEVILRCVPISNHLYFYWYRQILGQKVEFLVSFYNNEISEKSEIFDDQFSVERPDGSNFTLKIRSTKLEDSAMYFCASSPLRDIEAFFGQGTRLTVV.

The DNA of the CDR3 is TGTGCCAGCTCGACGACAGGGAACACTGAAGCTTTCTTT. It is translated as CASSTTGNTEAFF. This chain links TRBV18 with TRBJ1-1, with D possibly matching TRBD1 (6 bases). In germline, CDR1 is KGHSH, CDR2 LQKENI. V was trimmed by 6 bases and J by 1 base, leaving 9 bases between them. The CDR3 totals 13 residues. Using reference TRBV18 and TRBJ1-1 for the parts outside the CDR3, the full variable domain is NAGVMQNPRHLVRRRGQEARLRCSPMKGHSHVYWYRQLPEEGLKFMVYLQKENIIDESGMPKERFSAEFPKEGPSILRIQQVVRGDSAAYFCASSTTGNTEAFFGQGTRLTVV.

The V and J genes are TRBV27 and TRBJ1-1; TRBD1 might be the D (5 bases). The V and J ends lost 2 bases and 5 bases respectively, with 12 bases between them. This CDR3 is built from 14 residues. Germline-derived CDR1 and CDR2 are MNHEY and SMNVEV (reference sequence). This CDR3 reads CASSLRSRGTEAFF. The CDR3 DNA sequence: TGTGCCAGCAGTTTAAGGTCCCGGGGGACTGAAGCTTTCTTT.

The CDR3 coding sequence is TGTGCCAGCTCACCACCCGGGACTAGCGGTATCACAGATACGCAGTATTTT. It specifies CASSPPGTSGITDTQYF. The rearrangement uses TRBV18 and TRBJ2-3, with 11 positions matching TRBD2. J gave up 2 bases and V 0 bases, and 4 bases lay outside the gene matches. Per the germline V gene, CDR1 is KGHSH and CDR2 is LQKENI. CDR3 length equals 17 residues.

This chain links TRBV6-5 with TRBJ2-2; no reliable D call. Trimming left V 7 bases short and J 4 bases short, with 7 bases between. Looked up from germline, CDR1 is MNHEY and CDR2 is SVGAGI. This CDR3 contains 12 residues. The DNA for the CDR3 is TGTGCCAGCAACCTAATCACCGGGGAGCTGTTTTTT. Protein product: CASNLITGELFF.

Regarding this clone: Germline is not matched at one junction end, which may reflect a read error. The chain combines TRBV7-7 with TRBJ2-2, with 9 bases identical to TRBD1. The CDR3 length is 15 residues. Germline V lookup: CDR1 SSHAT, CDR2 FNYEAQ (reference sequence). DNA for the CDR3: TGTGCTAGCAGCCGTACAGGGGGCGCGGACGGGGAGCTGTTTTTT. Amino acid sequence: CASSRTGGADGELFF.